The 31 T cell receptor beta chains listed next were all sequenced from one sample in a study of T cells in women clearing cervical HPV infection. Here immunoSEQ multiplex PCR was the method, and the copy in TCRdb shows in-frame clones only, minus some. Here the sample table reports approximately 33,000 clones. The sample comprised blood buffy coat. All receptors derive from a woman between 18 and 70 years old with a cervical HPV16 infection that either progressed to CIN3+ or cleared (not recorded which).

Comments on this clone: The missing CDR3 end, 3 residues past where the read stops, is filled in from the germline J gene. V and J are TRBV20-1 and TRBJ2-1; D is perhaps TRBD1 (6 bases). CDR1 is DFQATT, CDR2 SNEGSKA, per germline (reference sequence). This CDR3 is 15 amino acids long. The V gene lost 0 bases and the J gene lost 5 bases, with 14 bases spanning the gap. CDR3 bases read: TGCAGTGCTAGAGAGTCCGCAGGGGTCCACAATGAG. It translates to CSARESAGVHNE. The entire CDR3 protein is CSARESAGVHNEQFF.

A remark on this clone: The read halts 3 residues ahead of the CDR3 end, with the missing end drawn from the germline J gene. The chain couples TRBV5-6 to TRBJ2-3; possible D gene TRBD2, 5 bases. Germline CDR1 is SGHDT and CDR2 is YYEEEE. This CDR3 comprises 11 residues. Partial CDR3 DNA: TGTGCCAGCAGCTTGGGCGGGACG. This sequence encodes CASSLGGT. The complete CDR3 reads CASSLGGTQYF.

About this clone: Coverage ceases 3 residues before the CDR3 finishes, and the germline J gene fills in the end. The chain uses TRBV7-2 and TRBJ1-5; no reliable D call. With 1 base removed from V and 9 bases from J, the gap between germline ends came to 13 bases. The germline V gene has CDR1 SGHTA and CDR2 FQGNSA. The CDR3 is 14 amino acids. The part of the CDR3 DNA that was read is TGTGCCAGCAGCTTAGTGGCAGAGTTAAGGCCC. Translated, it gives CASSLVAELRP. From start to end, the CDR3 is CASSLVAELRPQHF.

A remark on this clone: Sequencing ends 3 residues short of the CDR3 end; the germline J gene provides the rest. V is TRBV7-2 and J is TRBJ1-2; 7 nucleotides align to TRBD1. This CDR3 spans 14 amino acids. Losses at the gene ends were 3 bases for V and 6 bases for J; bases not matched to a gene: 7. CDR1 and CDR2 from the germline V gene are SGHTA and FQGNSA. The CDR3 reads CASSFGGGGDGYTF. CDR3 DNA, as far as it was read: TGTGCCAGCAGCTTCGGCGGAGGGGGCGATGGC.

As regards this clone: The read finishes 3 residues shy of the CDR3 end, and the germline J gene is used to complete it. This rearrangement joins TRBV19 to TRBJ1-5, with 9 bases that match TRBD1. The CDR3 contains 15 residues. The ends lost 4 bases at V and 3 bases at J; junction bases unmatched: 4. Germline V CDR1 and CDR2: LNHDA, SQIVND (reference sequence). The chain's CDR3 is CASSKDRGINQPQHF. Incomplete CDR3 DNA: TGTGCCAGTAGTAAAGACAGGGGGATCAATCAGCCC.

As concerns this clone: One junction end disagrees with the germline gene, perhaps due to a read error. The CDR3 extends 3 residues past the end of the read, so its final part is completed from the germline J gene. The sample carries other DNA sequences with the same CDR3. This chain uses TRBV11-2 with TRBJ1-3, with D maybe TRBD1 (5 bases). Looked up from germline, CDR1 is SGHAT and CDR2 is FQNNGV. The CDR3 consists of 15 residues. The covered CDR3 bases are TGTGCCAGCAGCTTATGGGGCGTCGTAGAAGACACA. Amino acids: CASSLWGVVEDT. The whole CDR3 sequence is CASSLWGVVEDTIYF.

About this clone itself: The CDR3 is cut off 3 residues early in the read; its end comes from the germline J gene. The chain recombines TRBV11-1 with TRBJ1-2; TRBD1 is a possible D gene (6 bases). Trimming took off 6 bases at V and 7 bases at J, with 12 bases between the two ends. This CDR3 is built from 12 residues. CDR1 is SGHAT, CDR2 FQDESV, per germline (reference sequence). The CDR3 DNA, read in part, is TGTGCCAGCAGTATACAGGGTTTTGGC. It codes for CASSIQGFG. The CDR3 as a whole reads CASSIQGFGYTF.

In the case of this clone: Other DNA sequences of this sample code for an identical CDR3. The CDR3 bases that were read are TGTGCCAGTAGTATTAACAATGAG. Encoded protein: CASSINNE. From start to end, the CDR3 is CASSINNEQFF. The gene calls are TRBV19 and TRBJ2-1; D gene ambiguous. Sequencing ends 3 residues short of the CDR3 end; the germline J gene provides the rest. CDR3 length: 11 amino acids. Germline V gene lookup returns CDR1 LNHDA and CDR2 SQIVND (reference sequence). V shed 3 bases and J shed 5 bases, with 2 bases lying between them.

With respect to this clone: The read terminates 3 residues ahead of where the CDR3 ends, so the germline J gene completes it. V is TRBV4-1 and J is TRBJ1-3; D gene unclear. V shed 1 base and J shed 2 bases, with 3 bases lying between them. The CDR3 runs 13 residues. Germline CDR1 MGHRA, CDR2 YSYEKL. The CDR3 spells CASSQGTGNTIYF. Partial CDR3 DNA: TGCGCCAGCAGCCAAGGTACTGGAAACACC.

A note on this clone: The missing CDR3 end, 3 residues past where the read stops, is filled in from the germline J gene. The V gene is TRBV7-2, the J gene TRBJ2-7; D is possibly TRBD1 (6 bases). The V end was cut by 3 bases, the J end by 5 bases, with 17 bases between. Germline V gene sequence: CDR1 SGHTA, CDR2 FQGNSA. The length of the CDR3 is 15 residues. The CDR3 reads CASSFSLDRIHEQYF. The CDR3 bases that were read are TGTGCCAGCAGCTTTAGCTTGGACAGAATCCACGAG.

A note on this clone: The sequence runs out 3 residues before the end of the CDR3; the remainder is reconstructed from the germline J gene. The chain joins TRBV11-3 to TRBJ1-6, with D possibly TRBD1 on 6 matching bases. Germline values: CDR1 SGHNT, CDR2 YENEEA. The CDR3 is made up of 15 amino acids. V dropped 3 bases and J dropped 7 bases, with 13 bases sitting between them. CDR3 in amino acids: CASSLIGQSNSPLHF. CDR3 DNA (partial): TGTGCCAGCAGCTTGATCGGACAGTCGAATTCACCC.

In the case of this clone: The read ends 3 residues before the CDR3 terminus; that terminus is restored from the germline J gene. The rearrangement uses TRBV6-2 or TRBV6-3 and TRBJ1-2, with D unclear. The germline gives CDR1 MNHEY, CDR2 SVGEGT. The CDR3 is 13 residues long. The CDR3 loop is CASSFLPTDTYTF. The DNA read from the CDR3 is TGTGCCAGCAGTTTTCTACCCACAGATACC.

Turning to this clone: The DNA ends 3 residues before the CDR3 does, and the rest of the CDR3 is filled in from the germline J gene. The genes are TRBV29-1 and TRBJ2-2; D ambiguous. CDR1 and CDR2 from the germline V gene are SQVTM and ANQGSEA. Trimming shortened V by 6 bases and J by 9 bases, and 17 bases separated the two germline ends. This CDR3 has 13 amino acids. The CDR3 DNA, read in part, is TGCAGCGTGCACTACCGAGGTACCTGGGAG. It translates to CSVHYRGTWE. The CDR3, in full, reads CSVHYRGTWELFF.

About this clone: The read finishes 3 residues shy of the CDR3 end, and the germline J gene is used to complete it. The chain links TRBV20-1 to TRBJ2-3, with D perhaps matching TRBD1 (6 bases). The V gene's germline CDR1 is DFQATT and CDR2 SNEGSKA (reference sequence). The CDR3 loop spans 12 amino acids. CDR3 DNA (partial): TGCAGTGCTAGAAACAGGGACCAGACG. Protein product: CSARNRDQT. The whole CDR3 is CSARNRDQTQYF.

The sequenced CDR3 bases are TGTGCCAGCAGCTTGACAGGGGATGAG. Amino acid sequence: CASSLTGDE. The entire CDR3 reads CASSLTGDEQFF. The chain links TRBV7-9 to TRBJ2-1; the match to TRBD1 covers 8 bases. Sequencing ends 3 residues short of the CDR3 end; the germline J gene provides the rest. The trim removed 3 bases at V and 8 bases at J, leaving 0 bases unmatched. CDR1 and CDR2 (germline): SEHNR, FQNEAQ (reference sequence). CDR3 length equals 12 residues.

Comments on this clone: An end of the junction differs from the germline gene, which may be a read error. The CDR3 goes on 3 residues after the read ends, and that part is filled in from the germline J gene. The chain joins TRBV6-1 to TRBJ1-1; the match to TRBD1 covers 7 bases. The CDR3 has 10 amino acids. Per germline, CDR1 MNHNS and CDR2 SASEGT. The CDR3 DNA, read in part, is TGTGCCAGCGGTGACAGGGAG. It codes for CASGDRE. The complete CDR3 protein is CASGDREAFF.

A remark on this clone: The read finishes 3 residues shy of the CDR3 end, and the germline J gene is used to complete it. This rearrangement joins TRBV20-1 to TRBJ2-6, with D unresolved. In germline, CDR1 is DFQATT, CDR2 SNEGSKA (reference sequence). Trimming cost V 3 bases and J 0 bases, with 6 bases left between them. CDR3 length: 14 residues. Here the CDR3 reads CSASSGSGANVLTF. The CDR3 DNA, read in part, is TGCAGTGCTAGCTCCGGCTCTGGGGCCAACGTC.

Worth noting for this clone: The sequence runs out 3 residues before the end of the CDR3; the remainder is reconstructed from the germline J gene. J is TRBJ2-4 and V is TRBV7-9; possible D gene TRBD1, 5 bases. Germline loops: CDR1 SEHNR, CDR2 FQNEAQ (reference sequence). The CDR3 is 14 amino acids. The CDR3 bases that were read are TGTGCCAGCAGCATCCTTGACAGCAACTATGGT. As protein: CASSILDSNYG. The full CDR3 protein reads CASSILDSNYGQYF.

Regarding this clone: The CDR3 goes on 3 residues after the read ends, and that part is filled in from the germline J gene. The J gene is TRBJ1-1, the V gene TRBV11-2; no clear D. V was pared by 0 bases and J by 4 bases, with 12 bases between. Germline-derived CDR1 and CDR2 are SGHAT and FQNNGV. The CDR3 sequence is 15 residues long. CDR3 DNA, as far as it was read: TGTGCCAGCAGCTTAGATCTAGGCGGTGGCACTGAA. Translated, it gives CASSLDLGGGTE. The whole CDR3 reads CASSLDLGGGTEAFF. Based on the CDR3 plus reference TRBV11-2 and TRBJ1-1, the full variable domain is EAGVAQSPRYKIIEKRQSVAFWCNPISGHATLYWYQQILGQGPKLLIQFQNNGVVDDSQLPKDRFSAERLKGVDSTLKIQPAKLEDSAVYLCASSLDLGGGTEAFFGQGTRLTVV.

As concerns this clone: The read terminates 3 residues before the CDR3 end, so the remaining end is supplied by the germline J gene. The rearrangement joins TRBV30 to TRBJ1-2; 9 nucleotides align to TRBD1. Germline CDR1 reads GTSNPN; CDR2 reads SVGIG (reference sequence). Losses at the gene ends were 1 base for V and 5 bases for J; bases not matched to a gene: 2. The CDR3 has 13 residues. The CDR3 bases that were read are TGTGCCTGGAGTGAGGGACAGGGTTATGGC. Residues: CAWSEGQGYG. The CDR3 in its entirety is CAWSEGQGYGYTF.

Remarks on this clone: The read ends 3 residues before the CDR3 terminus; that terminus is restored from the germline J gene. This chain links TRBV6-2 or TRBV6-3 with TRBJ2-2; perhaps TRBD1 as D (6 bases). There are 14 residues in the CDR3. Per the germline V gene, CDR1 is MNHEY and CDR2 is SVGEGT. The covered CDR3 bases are TGTGCCAGCAGTTTTCCGAGGGGGAATTCACCG. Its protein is CASSFPRGNSP. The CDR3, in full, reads CASSFPRGNSPLFF.

CDR3 sequence: CASSFGQHGPNEKLFF. The covered CDR3 bases are TGTGCCAGTAGTTTCGGACAGCATGGCCCTAATGAAAAA. The J gene is TRBJ1-4, the V gene TRBV19; D possibly corresponds to TRBD1 (6 bases). With the read ending 3 residues before the CDR3 end, the germline J gene is used to fill in that end. This CDR3 spans 16 amino acids. V was pared by 5 bases and J by 3 bases, with 16 bases between. The germline V gene encodes CDR1 LNHDA and CDR2 SQIVND (reference sequence).

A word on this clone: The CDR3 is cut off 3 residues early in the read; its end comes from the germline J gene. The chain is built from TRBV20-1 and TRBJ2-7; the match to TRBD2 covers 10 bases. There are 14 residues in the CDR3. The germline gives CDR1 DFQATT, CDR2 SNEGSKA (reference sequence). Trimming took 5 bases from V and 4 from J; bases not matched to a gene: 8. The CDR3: CSAPPASGGYEQYF. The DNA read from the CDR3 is TGCAGTGCTCCTCCGGCTAGCGGGGGATACGAG.

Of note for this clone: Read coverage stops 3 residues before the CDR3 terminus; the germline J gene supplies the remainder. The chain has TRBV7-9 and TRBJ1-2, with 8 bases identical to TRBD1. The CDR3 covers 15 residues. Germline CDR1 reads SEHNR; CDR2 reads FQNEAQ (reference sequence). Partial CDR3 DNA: TGTGCCAGCAGCCCCGGGACAGGTGTTACCAATGAC. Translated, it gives CASSPGTGVTND. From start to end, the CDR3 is CASSPGTGVTNDYTF.

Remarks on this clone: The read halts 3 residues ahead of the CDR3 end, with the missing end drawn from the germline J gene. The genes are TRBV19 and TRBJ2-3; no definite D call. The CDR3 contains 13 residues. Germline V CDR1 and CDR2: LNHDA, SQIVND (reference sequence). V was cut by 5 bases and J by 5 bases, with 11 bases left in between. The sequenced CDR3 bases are TGTGCCAGTAGTTTTTTTTTCCGAGATACG. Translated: CASSFFFRDT. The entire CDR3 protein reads CASSFFFRDTQYF.

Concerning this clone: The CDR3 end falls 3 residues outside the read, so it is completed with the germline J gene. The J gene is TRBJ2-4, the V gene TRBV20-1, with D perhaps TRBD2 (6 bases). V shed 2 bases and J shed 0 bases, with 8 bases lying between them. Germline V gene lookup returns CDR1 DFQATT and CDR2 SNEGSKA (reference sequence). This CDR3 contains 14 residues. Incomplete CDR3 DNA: TGCAGTGCTAGAACGGGACTAGCCAAAAACATT. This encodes CSARTGLAKNI. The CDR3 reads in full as CSARTGLAKNIQYF.

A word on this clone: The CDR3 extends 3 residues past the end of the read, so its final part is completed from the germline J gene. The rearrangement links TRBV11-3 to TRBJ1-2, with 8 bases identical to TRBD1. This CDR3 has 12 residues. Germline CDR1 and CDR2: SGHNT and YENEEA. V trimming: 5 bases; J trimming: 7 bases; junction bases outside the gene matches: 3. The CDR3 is CASSLGQGGYTF. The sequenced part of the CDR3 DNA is TGTGCCAGCAGCCTTGGACAGGGTGGC.

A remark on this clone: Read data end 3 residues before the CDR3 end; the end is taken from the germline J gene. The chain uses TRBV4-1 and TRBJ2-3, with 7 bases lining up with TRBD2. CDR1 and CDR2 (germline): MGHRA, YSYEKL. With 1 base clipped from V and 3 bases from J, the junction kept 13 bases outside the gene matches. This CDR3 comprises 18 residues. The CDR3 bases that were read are TGCGCCAGCAGCCAAGGCGCGCAGGCGGGAGTGAGAACAGATACG. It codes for CASSQGAQAGVRTDT. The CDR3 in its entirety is CASSQGAQAGVRTDTQYF.

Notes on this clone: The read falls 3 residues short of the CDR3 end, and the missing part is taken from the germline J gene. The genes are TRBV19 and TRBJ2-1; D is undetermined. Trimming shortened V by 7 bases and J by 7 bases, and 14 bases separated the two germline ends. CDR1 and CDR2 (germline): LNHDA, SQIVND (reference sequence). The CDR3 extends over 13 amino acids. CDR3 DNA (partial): TGTGCCAGTATGGGCGCCCTCACAAATGAG. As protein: CASMGALTNE. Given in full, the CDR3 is CASMGALTNEQFF.

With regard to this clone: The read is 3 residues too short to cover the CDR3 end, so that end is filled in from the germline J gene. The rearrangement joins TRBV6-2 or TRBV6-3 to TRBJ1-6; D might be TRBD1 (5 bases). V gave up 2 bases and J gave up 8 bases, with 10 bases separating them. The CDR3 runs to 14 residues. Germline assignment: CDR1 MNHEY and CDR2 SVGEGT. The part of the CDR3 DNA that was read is TGTGCCAGCAGTTACCAGGGCACCTATTCACCC. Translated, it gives CASSYQGTYSP. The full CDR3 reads CASSYQGTYSPLHF.

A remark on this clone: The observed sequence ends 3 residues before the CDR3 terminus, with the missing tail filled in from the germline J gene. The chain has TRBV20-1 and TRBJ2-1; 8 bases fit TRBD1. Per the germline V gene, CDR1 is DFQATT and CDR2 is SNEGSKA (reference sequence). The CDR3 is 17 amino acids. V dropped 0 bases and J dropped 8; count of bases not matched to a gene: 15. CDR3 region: CSARDWSRQGIKDEQFF. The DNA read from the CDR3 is TGCAGTGCTAGAGATTGGTCGAGACAGGGGATTAAGGATGAG.